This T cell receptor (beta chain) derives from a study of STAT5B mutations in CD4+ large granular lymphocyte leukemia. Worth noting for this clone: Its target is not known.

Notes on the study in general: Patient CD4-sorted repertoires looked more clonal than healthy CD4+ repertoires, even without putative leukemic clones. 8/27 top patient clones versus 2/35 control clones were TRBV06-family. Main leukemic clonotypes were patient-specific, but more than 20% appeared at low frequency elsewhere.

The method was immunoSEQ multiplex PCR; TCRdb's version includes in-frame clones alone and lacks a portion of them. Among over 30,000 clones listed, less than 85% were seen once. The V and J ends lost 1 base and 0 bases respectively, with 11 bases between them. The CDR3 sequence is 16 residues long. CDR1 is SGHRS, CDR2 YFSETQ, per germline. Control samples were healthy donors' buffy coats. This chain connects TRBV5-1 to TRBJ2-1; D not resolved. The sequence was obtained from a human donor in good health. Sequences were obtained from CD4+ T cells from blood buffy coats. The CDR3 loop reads CASSLTGGSSYNEQFF. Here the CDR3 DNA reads TGCGCCAGCAGCTTGACCGGCGGAAGCTCCTACAATGAGCAGTTCTTC. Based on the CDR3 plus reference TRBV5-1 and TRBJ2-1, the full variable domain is KAGVTQTPRYLIKTRGQQVTLSCSPISGHRSVSWYQQTPGQGLQFLFEYFSETQRNKGNFPGRFSGRQFSNSRSEMNVSTLELGDSALYLCASSLTGGSSYNEQFFGPGTRLTVL.